Below, 17 T cell receptor beta chains from the same sample are listed, as sequenced in a study of cytomegalovirus exposure and HLA in healthy donors. The repertoire was sequenced with immunoSEQ multiplex PCR; TCRdb's copy has only in-frame clones and lacks some. The sample yields roughly 130,000 clones, more than 70% seen once. The material sequenced was PBMCs. The source of these receptors is a man aged 25-45 years in good health and CMV-seronegative.

The chain has TRBV18 and TRBJ2-3, with 8 bases identical to TRBD1. CDR1 is KGHSH and CDR2 is LQKENI in the germline V gene. The junction had 9 bases not matched to a gene; V was cut back by 4 bases and J by 6 bases. The CDR3 sequence is 15 residues long. The CDR3 DNA reads as TGTGCCAGCTCACTAAGGGACAGGTCTATGGATACGCAGTATTTT. This encodes CASSLRDRSMDTQYF.

The rearrangement links TRBV6-5 to TRBJ2-5; D gene uncertain. Deletions cut 5 bases from V and 5 bases from J, with 12 bases between. The germline CDR1 and CDR2 sequences are MNHEY and SVGAGI. The CDR3 is 13 residues long. The CDR3 sequence is CASSIGLRETQYF. Here the CDR3 DNA reads TGTGCCAGCAGTATTGGCCTCCGTGAGACCCAGTACTTC.

The genes are TRBV21-1 and TRBJ2-4; TRBD2, as called in the table, went unchecked against the DNA. TRBV21-1 is a documented pseudogene. The CDR3 runs 11 residues. CDR3 sequence reads: CASELTNIQYF. CDR3 nucleotides: TGTGCCAGCGAGCTTACAAACATTCAGTACTTC.

DNA of the CDR3: TGTGCCAGCAGTGATTCGATTGGCACAGTTTACGAGCAGTACTTC. Translation: CASSDSIGTVYEQYF. The rearrangement links TRBV25-1 to TRBJ2-7; D ambiguous. The CDR3 runs to 15 residues. V was pared by 3 bases and J by 4 bases, with 16 bases between. Germline CDR1 MGHDK, CDR2 SYGVNS.

The chain uses TRBV18 and TRBJ1-2, with TRBD1 matching 9 bases. The CDR3 consists of 12 residues. V dropped 4 bases and J dropped 6; count of bases not matched to a gene: 0. The germline V gene encodes CDR1 KGHSH and CDR2 LQKENI. Here the CDR3 reads CASSRQGDGYTF. The CDR3 nucleotides are TGTGCCAGCTCACGACAGGGGGATGGCTACACCTTC.

This clone was detected only once. This chain uses TRBV7-2 with TRBJ1-5, with a possible D match to TRBD1 (5 bases). Per germline, CDR1 SGHTA and CDR2 FQGNSA. Trimming stripped 5 bases from V and 3 bases from J, with 17 bases between. This CDR3 has 16 amino acids. The CDR3 nucleotides read TGTGCCAGCAGCCCCCAGGGTATCTGGGTCAATCAGCCCCAGCATTTT. This translates into CASSPQGIWVNQPQHF.

This sequence joins TRBV5-1 and TRBJ2-2, with D perhaps TRBD1 (6 bases). The CDR3 spans 14 residues. Trimming shortened V by 6 bases and J by 0 bases, and 9 bases separated the two germline ends. Germline values: CDR1 SGHRS, CDR2 YFSETQ. CDR3 loop: CASTRGSNTGELFF. CDR3 sequence (DNA): TGCGCCAGCACAAGGGGGTCGAACACCGGGGAGCTGTTTTTT.

Remarks on this clone: Other DNA sequences in the same sample also yield this CDR3. The genes are TRBV5-1 and TRBJ2-6; TRBD1 is a possible D gene (5 bases). CDR1 and CDR2 from the germline V gene are SGHRS and YFSETQ. V was shortened by 0 bases and J by 2 bases, with 6 bases between the two germline ends. The CDR3 has 15 residues. The CDR3 nucleotides are TGCGCCAGCAGCTTGGAAGGGGCTGGGGCCAACGTCCTGACTTTC. Protein sequence: CASSLEGAGANVLTF. Using reference TRBV5-1 and TRBJ2-6 for the parts outside the CDR3, the full variable domain is KAGVTQTPRYLIKTRGQQVTLSCSPISGHRSVSWYQQTPGQGLQFLFEYFSETQRNKGNFPGRFSGRQFSNSRSEMNVSTLELGDSALYLCASSLEGAGANVLTFGAGSRLTVL.

Details on this clone: Other DNA sequences within the sample encode an identical CDR3. The genes are TRBV7-2 and TRBJ2-7, with D maybe TRBD2 (6 bases). Trimming pared 5 bases from V and 7 bases from J, leaving 15 bases between. This CDR3 comprises 13 residues. Germline V gene data show CDR1 as SGHTA and CDR2 as FQGNSA. The CDR3 is CASSPGVLREQYF. The CDR3, as DNA: TGTGCCAGCAGCCCGGGGGTCTTAAGGGAGCAGTACTTC. The complete variable domain, with remaining parts taken from reference TRBV7-2 and TRBJ2-7, reads GAGVSQSPSNKVTEKGKDVELRCDPISGHTALYWYRQSLGQGLEFLIYFQGNSAPDKSGLPSDRFSAERTGGSVSTLTIQRTQQEDSAVYLCASSPGVLREQYFGPGTRLTVT.

The rearrangement links TRBV2 to TRBJ2-7; 7 bases fit TRBD2. Per germline, CDR1 SNHLY and CDR2 FYNNEI. The trim removed 6 bases at V and 3 bases at J, leaving 8 bases unmatched. The CDR3 totals 14 residues. The CDR3 region is CASRLGTGGYEQYF. The CDR3 DNA follows: TGTGCCAGCAGACTTGGGACGGGAGGCTACGAGCAGTACTTC.

The V and J genes are TRBV11-2 and TRBJ2-5; 10 nucleotides line up with TRBD2. Germline trimming cut 4 bases from V and 3 bases from J; bases unmatched to any gene: 8. Germline CDR1 reads SGHAT; CDR2 reads FQNNGV. The CDR3 length is 16 residues. CDR3 protein: CASSYRSGLAEETQYF. CDR3 coding DNA: TGTGCCAGCAGCTATAGGTCCGGACTAGCGGAAGAGACCCAGTACTTC.

J is TRBJ2-7 and V is TRBV7-9; possible D gene TRBD2, 5 bases. The V end lost 4 bases, the J end lost 2 bases, and 9 bases lay between the germline ends. Germline V gene sequence: CDR1 SEHNR, CDR2 FQNEAQ (reference sequence). The CDR3 loop spans 13 amino acids. The CDR3 DNA reads as TGTGCCAGCAGCTCTTGGCGGGCCTACGAGCAGTACTTC. Translation: CASSSWRAYEQYF.

This clone appeared a single time. The V gene is TRBV9, the J gene TRBJ2-7; D not resolved. The CDR3 sequence is 14 residues long. The germline gives CDR1 SGDLS, CDR2 YYNGEE. The germline V and J ends were trimmed by 3 bases and 6 bases, with 16 bases remaining between them. CDR3 sequence: CASSGQTPVSEQYF. As DNA, the CDR3 is TGTGCCAGCAGCGGTCAGACTCCCGTCTCCGAGCAGTACTTC. Full variable domain (rest looked up from reference TRBV9 and TRBJ2-7): DSGVTQTPKHLITATGQRVTLRCSPRSGDLSVYWYQQSLDQGLQFLIQYYNGEERAKGNILERFSAQQFPDLHSELNLSSLELGDSALYFCASSGQTPVSEQYFGPGTRLTVT.

This clone has just one count. This CDR3 is also generated by other DNA sequences in the sample. The chain has TRBV7-2 and TRBJ2-7, with D unresolved. In germline, CDR1 is SGHTA, CDR2 FQGNSA. The CDR3 length is 14 residues. Trimming removed 1 base from V and 3 bases from J, with 10 bases in between. CDR3 DNA: TGTGCCAGCAGCTTAGGAAGATCTAACTACGAGCAGTACTTC. Translated, it gives CASSLGRSNYEQYF.

The rearrangement links TRBV4-3 to TRBJ2-7; 7 nucleotides match TRBD1. The CDR3 covers 12 residues. CDR1 and CDR2 from the germline V gene are LGHNA and YSLEER. Germline trimming cut 3 bases from V and 10 bases from J; bases unmatched to any gene: 6. The CDR3 reads CASSQERGLQYF. CDR3 nucleotides: TGCGCCAGCAGCCAGGAGAGGGGGCTACAGTACTTC.

The rearrangement uses TRBV5-5 and TRBJ2-3; TRBD2 matches at 13 bases. With 3 bases clipped from V and 7 bases from J, the junction kept 5 bases outside the gene matches. The CDR3 loop spans 15 amino acids. Germline CDR1 reads SGHKS; CDR2 reads YYEKEE (reference sequence). CDR3 sequence reads: CASSSRTSGSHTQYF. The CDR3, as DNA: TGTGCCAGCAGCTCGAGGACTAGCGGGAGCCATACGCAGTATTTT.

The chain carries TRBV9 and TRBJ1-6, with TRBD1 identical over 9 bases. Germline V gene sequence: CDR1 SGDLS, CDR2 YYNGEE. The V segment lost 4 bases and the J segment 0 bases; nucleotides outside the gene matches: 8. This CDR3 has 18 amino acids. The DNA of the CDR3 is TGTGCCAGCAGCCTTCGGACAGGGGAGGGCTCCTATAATTCACCCCTCCACTTT. Residues: CASSLRTGEGSYNSPLHF. The full variable domain, its missing parts supplied by reference TRBV9 and TRBJ1-6, is DSGVTQTPKHLITATGQRVTLRCSPRSGDLSVYWYQQSLDQGLQFLIQYYNGEERAKGNILERFSAQQFPDLHSELNLSSLELGDSALYFCASSLRTGEGSYNSPLHFGNGTRLTVT.